This T cell receptor beta chain was obtained from a study of blood T cells in healthy people across ages. The germline V gene has CDR1 MNHEY and CDR2 SVGEGT. This CDR3 contains 15 residues. After removal of 7 bases from V and 1 base from J, the junction contained 5 bases not matched to a gene. For the second PCR, which ran for about 6 to 12 cycles, a sample-barcoded 5' primer and a J-beta primer mix were used. TCRdb re-called the 5' RACE reads through MiXCR, storing one row per CDR3 protein. The table lists 660,000 or so distinct CDR3 sequences, under 70% of them singletons. The donors, healthy Caucasians from Russia, were aged about 6 to 100.

This rearrangement joins TRBV6-2 or TRBV6-3 to TRBJ2-3; 10 bases fit TRBD2. Specimen: blood. The TCR sequence derives from a man aged 55 to 70 in good health. The CDR3 DNA reads as TGTGCCAGCAAGCCCGGGACTAGCGGCACAGATACGCAGTATTTT. This sequence encodes CASKPGTSGTDTQYF.